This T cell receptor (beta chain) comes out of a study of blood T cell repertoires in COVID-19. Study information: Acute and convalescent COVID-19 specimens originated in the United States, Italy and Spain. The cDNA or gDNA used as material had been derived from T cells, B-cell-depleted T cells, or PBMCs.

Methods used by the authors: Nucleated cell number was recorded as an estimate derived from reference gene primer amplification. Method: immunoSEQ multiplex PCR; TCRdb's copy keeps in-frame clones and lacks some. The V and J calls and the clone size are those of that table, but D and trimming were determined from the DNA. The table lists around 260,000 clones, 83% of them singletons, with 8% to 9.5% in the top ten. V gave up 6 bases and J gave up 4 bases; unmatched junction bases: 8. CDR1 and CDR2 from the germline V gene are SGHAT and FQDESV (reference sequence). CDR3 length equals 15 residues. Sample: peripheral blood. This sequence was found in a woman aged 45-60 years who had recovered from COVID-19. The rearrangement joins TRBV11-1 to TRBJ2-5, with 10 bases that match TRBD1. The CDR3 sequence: CASRKGQGLGETQYF. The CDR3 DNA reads TGTGCCAGCAGAAAGGGACAGGGGTTAGGAGAGACCCAGTACTTC.